This entry describes one T cell receptor (beta chain). The data are from a study of blood T cell repertoires in COVID-19. Whole-study context: Sources were T cells, B-cell-depleted T cells, or PBMCs; the material itself was cDNA or gDNA.

Assay: immunoSEQ multiplex PCR; the TCRdb copy retains only in-frame clones and omits some. The profile covers about 260,000 clones, with approximately 90% appearing a single time and about 4% taken by the ten largest. Ages ranged from about 18 to 89 years, with residence in more than 20 US areas. Cohorts were based on clinical histories the participants reported. The sample comprised PBMCs or T cells enriched from blood (not recorded which). This TCR was recovered from a woman in her thirties with acute COVID-19.

Written as DNA, the CDR3 is TGTGCCAGCAGCGCCTGGACTAGCGTACAAGAGACCCAGTACTTC. This codes for CASSAWTSVQETQYF. The chain is built from TRBV5-8 and TRBJ2-5; 9 positions match TRBD2. This CDR3 is 15 amino acids long. In germline, CDR1 is SGHTS, CDR2 YDEGEE. Trimming removed 4 bases from V and 2 bases from J; junction bases left unmatched: 6. The whole variable domain, remainder taken from reference TRBV5-8 and TRBJ2-5, is EAGVTQSPTHLIKTRGQQATLRCSPISGHTSVYWYQQALGLGLQFLLWYDEGEERNRGNFPPRFSGRQFPNYSSELNVNALELEDSALYLCASSAWTSVQETQYFGPGTRLLVL.